This entry describes one TCR beta chain. In this sample, this clone turned up a few times. Its antigen specificity is not known. The record has no base qualities; no much larger clone is one base away. The sample comes from a study of OX40 agonist ivuxolimab in advanced cancers. Study-wide context: Ivuxolimab was an agonistic, fully human IgG2 monoclonal antibody directed against OX40 (CD134), a costimulatory receptor. Intravenous ivuxolimab was administered to patients every 2 weeks at six dose levels: 0.01, 0.1, 0.3, 1.5, 3 and 10 mg/kg. Among the approximately 54 dose-escalation patients, about 20 had hepatocellular carcinoma, roughly 15 melanoma, 9 renal cell carcinoma and 9 head and neck cancer. In the dose-escalation cohort, around four fifths of patients were male, and the mean age was approximately 64 years, with a range of roughly 20 to 79. Patients were allowed to have had prior anti-PD-1, anti-PD-L1 or anti-CTLA-4 therapy, and roughly 40% of the dose-escalation patients had been treated with checkpoint inhibitors. Three dose-escalation patients achieved partial responses, one with hepatocellular carcinoma and two with cutaneous melanoma. The point of sequencing TCRbeta in the periphery was to test whether ivuxolimab changed TCR sequence diversity and drove clonal T-cell expansion. The paper covers the monotherapy dose-escalation part of the phase I ivuxolimab trial, which included N = 52 patients. What the work shows at the level of the full study, not this receptor alone: In the 0.1-3.0 mg/kg groups, partial responders had among the lowest normalized peripheral clonal expansion, particularly in CD8+ T cells. After ivuxolimab, expanded clones were on average more numerous among CD8+ T cells than among CD4+ T cells. At doses from 0.1 to 3.0 mg/kg, clonal expansion was seen in both CD4+ and CD8+ blood T cells between baseline and week 6. Low levels of normalized T-cell clonal expansion were also seen in some nonresponding patients. Which antigens the clonally expanded peripheral T cells were specific for was not determined.

For sequencing of the TCRbeta CDR3 region, genomic DNA was extracted from the sorted cells. The immunoSEQ Assay was used for sequencing of TCRbeta CDR3 regions. This immuneACCESS table, as held by TCRdb, lists in-frame sequences with V and J called but not all clones. Of the missing ones, under half trace to an unresolved V gene in checked studies; the others have no known cause. The sample has some 95,000 clones on record, approximately 85% of them singletons. The ten largest clones represent 3% to 4% of the sample. Patients with a history of autoimmune disease or receiving systemic immunosuppression were excluded from the trial. Peripheral blood for TCR sequencing was collected from all dose cohorts at baseline, on cycle 4 day 1, and on cycle 7 day 1. The samples were taken from a phase I, first-in-human, multicenter, open-label dose-escalation trial of ivuxolimab. The trial enrolled adults with locally advanced or metastatic head and neck squamous cell, hepatocellular, melanoma or renal cell carcinoma. CD4+ and CD8+ T cells were sorted separately from peripheral blood before TCR sequencing.

Looking up the germline V gene (reference sequence) yields CDR1 SEHNR and CDR2 FQNEAQ. Germline trimming amounts to 0 bases on V and 8 bases on J, with 8 as the count of junction bases outside the gene matches. The cysteine opens and the phenylalanine closes a CDR3 of 16 amino acids. CDR3 DNA is the only sequence kept; it has 48 bases, read in frame from the first base. This sequence was found in an adult with an advanced solid tumor such as melanoma, head and neck, liver or kidney cancer. Here the chain combines TRBV7-9 and TRBJ2-1, with TRBD2 matching 9 junction bases. Specimen: CD4+ or CD8+ T cells sorted from blood, collected in a trial of the OX40 agonist ivuxolimab. The DNA sequence is TGTGCCAGCAGCTTAGCGGTGGCGGGAGGGTGGGATGAGCAGTTCTTC. The encoded protein is CASSLAVAGGWDEQFF.